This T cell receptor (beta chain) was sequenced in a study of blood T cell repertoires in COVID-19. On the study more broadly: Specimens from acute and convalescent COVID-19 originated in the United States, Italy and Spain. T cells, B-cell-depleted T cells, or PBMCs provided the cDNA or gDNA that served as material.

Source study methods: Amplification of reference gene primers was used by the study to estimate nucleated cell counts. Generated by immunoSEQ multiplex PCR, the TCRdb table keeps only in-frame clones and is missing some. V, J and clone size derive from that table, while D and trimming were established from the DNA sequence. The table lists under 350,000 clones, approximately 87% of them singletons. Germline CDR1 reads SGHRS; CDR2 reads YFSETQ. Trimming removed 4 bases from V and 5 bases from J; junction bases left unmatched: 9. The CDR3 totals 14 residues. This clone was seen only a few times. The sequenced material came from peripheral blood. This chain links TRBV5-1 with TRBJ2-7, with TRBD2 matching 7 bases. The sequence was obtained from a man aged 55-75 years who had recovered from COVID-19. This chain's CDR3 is CASSPGGGSNEQYF. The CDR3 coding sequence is TGCGCCAGCAGCCCAGGCGGCGGGAGCAACGAGCAGTACTTC.